The clone carrying this T cell receptor (beta chain) was observed at least ten times. Antigen: not known. Trimming stripped 5 bases from V and 6 bases from J, with 19 bases between. The CDR3 runs to 15 residues. The germline gives CDR1 MNHEY, CDR2 SVGAGI. The record originates from a study of T cell repertoires in cytomegalovirus infection. Study overall: It was recently identified HLA-C-restricted and well-studied HLA-B-restricted CMV epitopes that the study used. Public TCR beta signatures marked donors with CMV infection and the matching HLA. Findings and limits, study-wide: CMV-specific HLA-C-restricted TCR beta clonotypes dominated the ex vivo response. There were carriers of CMV plus the relevant HLA, and cumulative public TCR beta family frequency identified them.

A single record per CDR3 protein comes from TCRdb applying MiXCR to the reads. This table has around 78,000 distinct CDR3 sequences, more than 20% appearing once. The chain couples TRBV6-5 to TRBJ1-2; perhaps TRBD1 as D (6 bases). The sample consisted of CD8+ T cells from cultured PBMCs, taken from culture after CMV antigen stimulation. The receptor's source is a human donor in good health (CMV status not recorded). Some clones in this sample may be carry-over from other donors' samples. CDR3 sequence reads: CASSPRGGAKDGYTF. CDR3 DNA: TGTGCCAGCAGTCCCCGGGGGGGGGCGAAGGATGGCTACACCTTC.